This TCR beta chain derives from a study of CD8+CD57+ T cells in acquired aplastic anemia. Using genomic DNA as the template, TCR beta VDJ and CDR3 profiling was carried out. TCRdb independently ran MiXCR on the reads; one entry per CDR3 protein. The table records about 35,000 distinct CDR3 sequences, around three quarters of them present only once. Comments on this clonotype: Antigen unknown.

General observations from the study: Significant differences in CD8+ Simpson's diversity were not observed between patients and controls.

The sample comprised sorted CD4+, CD8+, or CD8+CD57+ T cells (not recorded which) from PBMCs. This receptor was taken from a human donor in good health, serving as a control.

CDR3 coding DNA: TGCAGCGTTGAAGACCAGTCTGGCTACACCTTC. Protein product: CSVEDQSGYTF. The chain uses TRBV29-1 and TRBJ1-2; D not certain. Per the germline V gene, CDR1 is SQVTM and CDR2 is ANQGSEA. Trimming removed 0 bases from V and 7 bases from J, with 6 bases in between. This CDR3 region has 11 residues.